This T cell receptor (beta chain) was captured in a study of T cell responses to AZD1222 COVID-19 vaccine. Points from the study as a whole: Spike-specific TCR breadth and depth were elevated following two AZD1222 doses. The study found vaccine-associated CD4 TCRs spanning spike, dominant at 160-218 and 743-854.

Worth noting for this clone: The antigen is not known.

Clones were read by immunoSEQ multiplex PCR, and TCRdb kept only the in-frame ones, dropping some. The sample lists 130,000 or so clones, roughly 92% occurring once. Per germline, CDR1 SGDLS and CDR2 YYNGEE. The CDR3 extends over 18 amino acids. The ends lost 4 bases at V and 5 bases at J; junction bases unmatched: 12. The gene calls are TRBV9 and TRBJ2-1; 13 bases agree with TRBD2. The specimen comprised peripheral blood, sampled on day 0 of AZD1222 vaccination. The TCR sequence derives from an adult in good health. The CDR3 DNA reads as TGTGCCAGCAGCCCAAGAGGGACTAGCGGGGCCGTCAACAATGAGCAGTTCTTC. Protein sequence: CASSPRGTSGAVNNEQFF.